This TCR beta chain was identified during a study of blood T cell repertoires in COVID-19. At the level of the study: The United States, Italy and Spain were the sources of the acute and convalescent COVID-19 samples.

Clones were read by immunoSEQ multiplex PCR, and TCRdb kept only the in-frame ones, dropping some. The sample yields about 80,000 clones, approximately 88% seen once. The sample was peripheral blood. The clonotype was recovered from a woman at least 80 years old with acute or convalescent COVID-19.

The CDR3 DNA reads TGTGCCAGCAAGGGGTCGAGGGGGCGCGAGCAGTACTTC. Translation gives CASKGSRGREQYF. The chain has TRBV2 and TRBJ2-7, with 7 bases matching TRBD1. Germline V CDR1 and CDR2: SNHLY, FYNNEI. The CDR3 is 13 residues long. After removal of 7 bases from V and 6 bases from J, the junction contained 9 bases not matched to a gene.